Listed below are T cell receptor beta chains from one sample, sequenced in a study of long-term antiretroviral therapy in people with HIV. Clones were sequenced by immunoSEQ multiplex PCR, and TCRdb holds only the in-frame ones, with some missing. The sample includes around 21,000 clones, 81% seen only once; the top ten take roughly 12%. This specimen consisted of unsorted PBMCs, obtained 0.1 years before starting antiretroviral therapy. The receptors come from a man aged 35-49 years with HIV. CDR3s include the opening cysteine and the closing phenylalanine or tryptophan.

V	J	CDR3
TRBV6-1	TRBJ1-5	CASSLGQPQPQHF
TRBV4-2	TRBJ2-7	CASSLRYRGESEQYF
TRBV11-2	TRBJ1-3	CASRWTESSGNTIYF
TRBV18	TRBJ2-5	CASSPERGETQYF
TRBV25-1	TRBJ2-7	CASSDFGRTGYEQYF
TRBV7-2	TRBJ2-7	CASSRGNRGYEQYF
TRBV7-8	TRBJ1-1	CASSLGGQGTNTEAFF
TRBV7-8	TRBJ2-6	CASSSQHSGANVLTF
TRBV4-3	TRBJ2-3	CASSQVDGLWDGHTDTQYF
TRBV16	TRBJ1-5	CASSQSSAVRPQHF
TRBV10-2	TRBJ2-4	CASGKTEAKNIQYF
TRBV28	TRBJ2-1	CASSASGTYNEQFF
TRBV4-1	TRBJ1-5	CASSQDLLSRGNQPQHF
TRBV5-1	TRBJ1-1	CASSVRGQLDTEAFF
TRBV15	TRBJ2-7	CATSRDQTSGRQYF
TRBV5-4	TRBJ2-5	CASSGHGGGYQETQYF
TRBV18	TRBJ2-7	CASSPRRTYEQYF
TRBV6-1	TRBJ1-4	CASSERDRTNEKLFF
TRBV9	TRBJ2-3	CASSVHRAGGTDTQYF
TRBV7-9	TRBJ1-1	CASSYLTGGTEAFF
TRBV27	TRBJ2-7	CASSAGQAYEQYF
TRBV28	TRBJ1-5	CASSLGSGYQPQHF
TRBV6-5	TRBJ2-7	CAIAGGQTYEQYF
TRBV11-2	TRBJ2-7	CASSDSTGTSGWYEQYF
TRBV7-9	TRBJ1-1	CASSDRDRGVTEAFF
TRBV28	TRBJ1-5	CASSRGQRERQPQHF
TRBV19	TRBJ2-1	CASSRQGSANEQFF
TRBV28	TRBJ1-4	CASENISGTGGPVEKLFF
TRBV15	TRBJ1-2	CATSPPGTGSGYTF
TRBV6-5	TRBJ2-1	CASSFERGGYNEQFF
TRBV28	TRBJ1-1	CASSFPYSWTEAFF
TRBV5-4	TRBJ2-7	CASGAGERPEQYF
TRBV20-1	TRBJ1-1	CGNRENTEAFF
TRBV5-4	TRBJ2-1	CASSVDSNEQFF
TRBV4-3	TRBJ2-1	CASSQWQGANEQFF
TRBV5-1	TRBJ2-6	CASSQVGGTGANVLTF
TRBV4-3	TRBJ1-5	CASSQGAHQQGGQPQHF
TRBV19	TRBJ2-1	CASSGRSSYNEQFF
TRBV6-5	TRBJ1-4	CASRKRDSPNEKLFF
TRBV7-9	TRBJ2-2	CASSSRLAGGTGELFF
TRBV18	TRBJ2-7	CASSPIKDRVFDEQYF
TRBV7-9	TRBJ2-7	CASSSGQGTYEQYF
TRBV4-1	TRBJ2-2	CASSPLSGVSHAGELFF
TRBV7-2	TRBJ2-7	CASSLGAGVSEQYF
TRBV9	TRBJ2-3	CASSVGTGSLADTQYF
TRBV5-1	TRBJ2-3	CASSSGGGTDTQYF
TRBV6-4	TRBJ2-3	CASSDSVTYPPSTDTQYF
TRBV11-2	TRBJ2-7	CASSLGDSSYEQYF
TRBV6-5	TRBJ1-5	CASSWSPNQPQHF
TRBV27	TRBJ2-5	CASSRWDRISQETQYF
TRBV2	TRBJ2-3	CASSVVDSAYQYF
TRBV29-1	TRBJ2-3	CSVESSTDTQYF
TRBV5-1	TRBJ2-7	CASSFGLADSSYEQYF
TRBV10-2	TRBJ2-7	CASSPGTSTYEQYF